One sample yielded the 14 T cell receptor beta chains listed below, sequenced in a study of OX40 agonist ivuxolimab in advanced cancers. The library was built by means of the immunoSEQ multiplex PCR assay. This immuneACCESS table, as held by TCRdb, lists in-frame sequences with V and J called but not all clones. Of the missing ones, under half trace to an unresolved V gene in checked studies; the others have no known cause. The sample table holds 70,000 or so clones, of which 85% to 90% were seen once. The top ten hold around 2.3% of the sample. The source material was CD4+ or CD8+ T cells sorted from blood, sampled in a trial of the OX40 agonist ivuxolimab. These receptors came from an adult with an advanced solid tumor such as melanoma, head and neck, liver or kidney cancer.

This clone was detected a few times. The chain joins TRBV2 to TRBJ1-1; D gene uncertain. Germline values: CDR1 SNHLY, CDR2 FYNNEI. The CDR3 is made up of 12 amino acids. Trimming left V 7 bases short and J 1 base short, with 7 bases between. CDR3 region: CASKGQNTEAFF. The CDR3 nucleotides read TGTGCCAGCAAGGGCCAGAACACTGAAGCTTTCTTT.

The CDR3 DNA follows: TGTGCCAGCAGTGGGGTTTGGGGGTTAGCCAAAAACATTCAGTACTTC. The encoded protein is CASSGVWGLAKNIQYF. This sequence joins TRBV6-1 and TRBJ2-4, with D perhaps given as TRBD1 or TRBD2 (5 bases each). The CDR3 runs 16 residues. The V gene lost 4 bases and the J gene lost 0 bases, with 13 bases spanning the gap. CDR1 MNHNS and CDR2 SASEGT come from the germline V gene.

This chain uses TRBV9 with TRBJ1-4, with no clear D. There are 15 residues in the CDR3. The germline V gene encodes CDR1 SGDLS and CDR2 YYNGEE. The V end lost 0 bases, the J end lost 4 bases, and 10 bases lay between the germline ends. The CDR3 loop is CASSVGGILNEKLFF. CDR3 in DNA: TGTGCCAGCAGCGTAGGAGGGATCCTTAATGAAAAACTGTTTTTT.

V gene TRBV5-4 combines with J gene TRBJ2-3, with TRBD2 matching over 10 bases. The CDR3 spans 16 residues. Germline CDR1 and CDR2: SGHNT and YYREEE (reference sequence). The trim removed 0 bases at V and 0 bases at J, leaving 1 base unmatched. This chain's CDR3 is CASSLEAGGSTDTQYF. CDR3 nucleotide sequence: TGTGCCAGCAGCTTGGAAGCGGGGGGGAGCACAGATACGCAGTATTTT.

This sequence joins TRBV28 and TRBJ2-5, with 10 nucleotides matching TRBD2. The V and J ends lost 6 bases and 1 base, in that order; junction bases with no gene match: 11. Germline V gene sequence: CDR1 MDHEN, CDR2 SYDVKM. There are 17 residues in the CDR3. CDR3 in amino acids: CASSRGALAGAQETQYF. The CDR3 bases are TGTGCCAGCAGCCGGGGGGCCCTAGCGGGAGCCCAAGAGACCCAGTACTTC.

The rearrangement links TRBV28 to TRBJ1-2; no reliable D call. Germline-derived CDR1 and CDR2 are MDHEN and SYDVKM. Between the trimmed V and J ends, which lost 6 bases and 4 bases, there was a span of 15 bases. The CDR3 runs to 14 residues. Here the CDR3 DNA reads TGTGCCAGCAGCGTGGACTCTCGGACCTATGGCTACACCTTC. Its translation: CASSVDSRTYGYTF.

This sequence joins TRBV7-2 and TRBJ1-4; 8 nucleotides match TRBD1. The V gene end was trimmed by 5 bases and the J gene end by 2 bases; junction bases not matched to a gene: 4. This CDR3 contains 15 residues. Per germline, CDR1 SGHTA and CDR2 FQGNSA. The chain's CDR3 is CASSLYRGTNEKLFF. Written as DNA, the CDR3 is TGTGCCAGCAGCCTGTACAGGGGGACTAATGAAAAACTGTTTTTT. The complete variable domain, with remaining parts taken from reference TRBV7-2 and TRBJ1-4, reads GAGVSQSPSNKVTEKGKDVELRCDPISGHTALYWYRQSLGQGLEFLIYFQGNSAPDKSGLPSDRFSAERTGGSVSTLTIQRTQQEDSAVYLCASSLYRGTNEKLFFGSGTQLSVL.

The chain is built from TRBV6-6 and TRBJ2-5; TRBD1 might be the D (6 bases). CDR1 and CDR2 from the germline V gene are MNHNY and SVGAGI (reference sequence). CDR3 length: 16 amino acids. V was pared by 2 bases and J by 2 bases, with 15 bases between. The CDR3 bases are TGTGCCAGCAGTTACCCTCAGGGGAAGGGGCAAGAGACCCAGTACTTC. It is translated as CASSYPQGKGQETQYF.

The chain couples TRBV5-1 to TRBJ2-3; 11 nucleotides agree with TRBD2. Trimming removed 3 bases from V and 4 bases from J; junction bases left unmatched: 10. This CDR3 comprises 17 residues. Germline V gene sequence: CDR1 SGHRS, CDR2 YFSETQ. CDR3 region: CASSSTGQTSGADTQYF. DNA of the CDR3: TGCGCCAGCAGCTCGACCGGACAGACTAGCGGGGCAGATACGCAGTATTTT.

The chain uses TRBV27 and TRBJ2-1, with 7 bases aligning to TRBD2. The CDR3 has 16 amino acids. The V gene's germline CDR1 is MNHEY and CDR2 SMNVEV (reference sequence). J lost 7 bases, V lost 3 bases, and 12 bases had no gene match. The CDR3 sequence: CASSFPGGSRFNEQFF. In nucleotides, the CDR3 is TGTGCCAGCAGTTTTCCCGGGGGGAGTCGTTTTAATGAGCAGTTCTTC.

This clone occurred a few times. The V call is TRBV30, the J call TRBJ1-1; D remains ambiguous. Deletions cut 2 bases from V and 7 bases from J, with 11 bases between. The CDR3 has 12 amino acids. CDR1 is GTSNPN, CDR2 SVGIG, per germline (reference sequence). Written as DNA, the CDR3 is TGTGCCTGGAGTCCCAGAGGGAGTGAAGCTTTCTTT. Encoded protein: CAWSPRGSEAFF.

In DNA, the CDR3 is TGTGCCAGCAGCTCCTTCGACCCGAGCCTGGGGGGATACTTC. Amino acids: CASSSFDPSLGGYF. V usage is TRBV5-5 and J usage is TRBJ2-5; D might be TRBD2 (6 bases). The V end lost 3 bases, the J end lost 14 bases, and 23 bases lay between the germline ends. The V gene's germline CDR1 is SGHKS and CDR2 YYEKEE (reference sequence). The CDR3 consists of 14 residues.

The chain combines TRBV5-4 with TRBJ2-1, with D unclear. The germline V gene encodes CDR1 SGHNT and CDR2 YYREEE (reference sequence). CDR3 length: 13 residues. The ends were cut back, 4 bases at V and 4 bases at J, with 9 bases in the middle. CDR3 in amino acids: CASSRIEYNEQFF. DNA for the CDR3: TGTGCCAGCAGCAGGATCGAATACAATGAGCAGTTCTTC.

This clone was seen only once. The V gene is TRBV4-3, the J gene TRBJ2-7; tentative D call: TRBD1 (6 bases). The CDR3 runs 15 residues. The germline V gene has CDR1 LGHNA and CDR2 YSLEER. The V end was cut by 0 bases, the J end by 4 bases, with 13 bases between. The CDR3 DNA sequence: TGCGCCAGCAGCCAAGATAGGGGGTGGGCATACGAGCAGTACTTC. It encodes CASSQDRGWAYEQYF.